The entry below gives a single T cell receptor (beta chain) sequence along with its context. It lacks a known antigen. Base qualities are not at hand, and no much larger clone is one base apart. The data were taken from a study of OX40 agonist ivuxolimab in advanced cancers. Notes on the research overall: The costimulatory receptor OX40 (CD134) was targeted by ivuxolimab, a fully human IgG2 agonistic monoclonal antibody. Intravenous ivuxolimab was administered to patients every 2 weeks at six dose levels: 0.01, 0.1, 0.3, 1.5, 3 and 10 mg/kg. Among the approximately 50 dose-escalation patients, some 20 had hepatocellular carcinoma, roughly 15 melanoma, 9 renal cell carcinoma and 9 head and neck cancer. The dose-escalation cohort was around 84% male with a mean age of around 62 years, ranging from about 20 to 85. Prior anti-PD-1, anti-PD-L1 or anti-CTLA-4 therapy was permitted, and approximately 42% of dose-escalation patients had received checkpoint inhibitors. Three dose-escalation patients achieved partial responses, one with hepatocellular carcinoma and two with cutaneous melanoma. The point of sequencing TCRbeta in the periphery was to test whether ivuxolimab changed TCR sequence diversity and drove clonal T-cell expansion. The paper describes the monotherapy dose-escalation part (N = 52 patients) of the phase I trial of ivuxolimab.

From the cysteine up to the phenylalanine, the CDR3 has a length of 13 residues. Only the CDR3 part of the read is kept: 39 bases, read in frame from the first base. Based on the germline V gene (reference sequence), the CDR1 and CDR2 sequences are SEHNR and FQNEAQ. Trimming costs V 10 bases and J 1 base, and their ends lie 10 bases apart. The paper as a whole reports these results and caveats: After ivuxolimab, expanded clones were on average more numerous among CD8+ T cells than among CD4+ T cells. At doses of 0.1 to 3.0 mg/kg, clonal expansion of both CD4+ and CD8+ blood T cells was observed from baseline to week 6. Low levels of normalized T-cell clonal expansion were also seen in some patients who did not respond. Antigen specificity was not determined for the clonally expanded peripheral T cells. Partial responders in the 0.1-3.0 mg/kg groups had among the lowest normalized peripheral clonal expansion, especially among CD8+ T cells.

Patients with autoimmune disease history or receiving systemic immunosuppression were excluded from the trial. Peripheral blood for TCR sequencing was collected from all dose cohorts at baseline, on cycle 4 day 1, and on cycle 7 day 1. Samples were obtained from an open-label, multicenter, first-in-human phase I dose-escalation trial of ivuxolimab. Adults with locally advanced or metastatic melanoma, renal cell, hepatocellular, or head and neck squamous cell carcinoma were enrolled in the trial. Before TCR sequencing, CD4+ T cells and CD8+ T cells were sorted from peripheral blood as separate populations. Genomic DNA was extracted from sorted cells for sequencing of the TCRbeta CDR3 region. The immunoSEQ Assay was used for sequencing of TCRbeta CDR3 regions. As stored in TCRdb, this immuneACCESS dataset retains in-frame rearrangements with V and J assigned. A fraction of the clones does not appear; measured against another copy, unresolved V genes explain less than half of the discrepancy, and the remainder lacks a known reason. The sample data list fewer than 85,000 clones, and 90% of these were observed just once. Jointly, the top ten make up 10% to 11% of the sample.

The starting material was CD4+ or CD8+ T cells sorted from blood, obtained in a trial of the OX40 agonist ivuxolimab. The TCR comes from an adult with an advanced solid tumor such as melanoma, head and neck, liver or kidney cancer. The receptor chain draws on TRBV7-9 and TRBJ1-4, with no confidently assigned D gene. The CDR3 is CATVDGTNEKLFF. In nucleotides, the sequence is TGTGCCACGGTGGACGGAACTAATGAAAAACTGTTTTTT.